This T cell receptor beta chain came from a study of response to subunit inactivated influenza vaccine. Findings and limits, study-wide: Every seasonal influenza vaccination brings in few new T cells, the authors suggested.

TCRdb independently ran MiXCR on the RT-PCR reads; one entry per CDR3 protein. This table holds about 570,000 distinct CDR3 sequences, approximately 11% found once. This CDR3 comprises 14 residues. The germline V and J ends were trimmed by 0 bases and 1 base, with 6 bases remaining between them. CDR1 and CDR2 from the germline V gene are MNHEY and SVGAGI. The table lists this clonotype with many counts. The antigen is undetermined. These sequences were also reported in another study, on T cells expressing NK-cell markers. From that second work: Generation of TCR beta cDNA was performed by 5'RACE template switching incorporating UMIs. From sorted CD3+CD56+NKG2C+, CD3+CD56+NKG2C- and CD3+CD56-NKG2C+ T cells came the TCR beta repertoires. For about six donors, the dominant NKG2C+ clonotypes made up roughly 1.0-7.5% of their CD8+ T cells. These clonotypes, the leaders elsewhere, also led the CD3+CD56-NKG2C+ fraction in a few donors.

The chain uses TRBV6-5 and TRBJ1-1; D remains ambiguous. This specimen was PBMCs from blood, taken on the day of vaccination. This sequence was found in a man aged 45-65 years who received an inactivated influenza vaccine. The CDR3 bases are TGTGCCAGCAGTTACTCGACGGGGAACACTGAAGCTTTCTTT. This gives the protein CASSYSTGNTEAFF.